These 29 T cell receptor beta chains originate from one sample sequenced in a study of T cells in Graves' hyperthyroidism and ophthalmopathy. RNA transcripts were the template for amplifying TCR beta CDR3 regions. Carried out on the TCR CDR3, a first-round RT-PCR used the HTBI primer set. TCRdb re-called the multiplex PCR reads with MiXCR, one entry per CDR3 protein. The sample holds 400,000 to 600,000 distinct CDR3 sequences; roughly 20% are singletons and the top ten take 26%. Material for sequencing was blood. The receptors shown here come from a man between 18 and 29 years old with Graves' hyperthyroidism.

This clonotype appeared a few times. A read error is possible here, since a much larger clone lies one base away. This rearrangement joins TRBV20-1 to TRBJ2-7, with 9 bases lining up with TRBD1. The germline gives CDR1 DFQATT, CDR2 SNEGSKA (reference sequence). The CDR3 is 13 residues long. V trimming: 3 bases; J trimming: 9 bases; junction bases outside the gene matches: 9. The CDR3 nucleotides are TGCAGTGCTAGGTGGACAGGGGACCACGTGCAGTACTTC. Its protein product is CSARWTGDHVQYF.

The CDR3 sequence: CASSLPDADTQYF. The DNA for the CDR3 is TGTGCCAGCAGCTTACCGGACGCAGATACGCAGTATTTT. The chain joins TRBV7-2 to TRBJ2-3; D is undetermined. Germline V gene data show CDR1 as SGHTA and CDR2 as FQGNSA. V was cut by 2 bases and J by 4 bases, with 7 bases left in between. The CDR3 is made up of 13 amino acids.

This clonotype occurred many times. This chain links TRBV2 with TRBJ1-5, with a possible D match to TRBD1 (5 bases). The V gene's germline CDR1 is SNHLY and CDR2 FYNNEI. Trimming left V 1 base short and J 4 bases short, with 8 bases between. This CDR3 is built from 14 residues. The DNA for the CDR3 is TGTGCCAGCAGTGAAGAGGGACGGAATCAGCCCCAGCATTTT. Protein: CASSEEGRNQPQHF.

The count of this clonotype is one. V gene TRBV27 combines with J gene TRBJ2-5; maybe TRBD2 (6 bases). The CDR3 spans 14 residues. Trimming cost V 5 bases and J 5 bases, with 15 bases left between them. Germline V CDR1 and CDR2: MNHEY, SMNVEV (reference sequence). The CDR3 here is CASSPLLSGETQYF. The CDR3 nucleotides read TGTGCCAGCAGTCCCCTATTGAGCGGGGAGACCCAGTACTTC.

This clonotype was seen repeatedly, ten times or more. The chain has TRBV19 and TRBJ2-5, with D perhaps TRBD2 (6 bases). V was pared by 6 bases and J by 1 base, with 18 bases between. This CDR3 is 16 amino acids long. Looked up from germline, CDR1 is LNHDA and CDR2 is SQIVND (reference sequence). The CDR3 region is CASSVEGPTRQETQYF. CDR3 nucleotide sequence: TGTGCCAGTAGCGTGGAGGGCCCGACCCGCCAAGAGACCCAGTACTTC.

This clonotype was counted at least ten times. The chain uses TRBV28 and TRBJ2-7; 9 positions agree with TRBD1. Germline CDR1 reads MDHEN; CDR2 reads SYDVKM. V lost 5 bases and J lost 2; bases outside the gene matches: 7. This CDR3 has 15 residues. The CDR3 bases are TGTGCCAGCAGTACCTCCGGGACAGGGACCTACGAGCAGTACTTC. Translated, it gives CASSTSGTGTYEQYF. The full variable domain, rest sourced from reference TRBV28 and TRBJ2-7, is DVKVTQSSRYLVKRTGEKVFLECVQDMDHENMFWYRQDPGLGLRLIYFSYDVKMKEKGDIPEGYSVSREKKERFSLILESASTNQTSMYLCASSTSGTGTYEQYFGPGTRLTVT.

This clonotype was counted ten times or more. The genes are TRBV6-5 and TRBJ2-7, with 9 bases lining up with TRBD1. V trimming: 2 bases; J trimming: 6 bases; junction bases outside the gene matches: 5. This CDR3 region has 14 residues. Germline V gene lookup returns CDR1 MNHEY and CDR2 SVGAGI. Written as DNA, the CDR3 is TGTGCCAGCAGTTACGGGACAGGGAGCCGCGAGCAGTACTTC. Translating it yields CASSYGTGSREQYF.

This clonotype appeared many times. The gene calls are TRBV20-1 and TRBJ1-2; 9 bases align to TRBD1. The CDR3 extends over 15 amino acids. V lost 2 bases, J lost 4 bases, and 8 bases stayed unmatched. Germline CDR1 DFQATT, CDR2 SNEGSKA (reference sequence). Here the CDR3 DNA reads TGCAGTGCTAGACCAGGGACAGGGACCTCCTATGGCTACACCTTC. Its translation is CSARPGTGTSYGYTF.

The CDR3 here is CASSIDRWNTEAFF. The CDR3 coding sequence is TGTGCCAGTAGTATAGATCGGTGGAACACTGAAGCTTTCTTT. V is TRBV19 and J is TRBJ1-1; D is ambiguous. The CDR3 totals 14 residues. With 0 bases removed from V and 1 base from J, the gap between germline ends came to 6 bases. Germline V gene sequence: CDR1 LNHDA, CDR2 SQIVND (reference sequence).

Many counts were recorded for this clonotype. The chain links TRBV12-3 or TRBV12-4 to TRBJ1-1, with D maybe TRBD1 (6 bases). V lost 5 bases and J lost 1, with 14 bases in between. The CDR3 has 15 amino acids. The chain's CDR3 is CASSRYGGRNTEAFF. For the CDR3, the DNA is TGTGCCAGCAGTCGGTACGGGGGGCGGAACACTGAAGCTTTCTTT.

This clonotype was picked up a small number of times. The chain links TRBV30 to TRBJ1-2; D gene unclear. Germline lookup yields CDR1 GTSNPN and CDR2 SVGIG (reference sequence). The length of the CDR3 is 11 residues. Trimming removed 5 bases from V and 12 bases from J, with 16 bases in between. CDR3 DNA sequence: TGTGCCTGGGGACGCGAGGGAGGAGACACCTTC. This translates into CAWGREGGDTF.

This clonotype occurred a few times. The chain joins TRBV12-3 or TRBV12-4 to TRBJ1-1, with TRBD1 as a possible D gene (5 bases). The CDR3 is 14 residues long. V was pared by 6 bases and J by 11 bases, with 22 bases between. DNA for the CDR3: TGTGCCAGCAGCCCTCCTGGGAGTCGGAGGGGTGCTTTCTTT. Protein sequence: CASSPPGSRRGAFF.

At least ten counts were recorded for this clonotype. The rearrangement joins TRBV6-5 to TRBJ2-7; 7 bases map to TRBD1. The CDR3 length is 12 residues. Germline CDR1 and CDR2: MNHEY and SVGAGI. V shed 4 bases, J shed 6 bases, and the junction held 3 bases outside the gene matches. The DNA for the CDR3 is TGTGCCAGCAGTTTTACAGGGGCCGAGCAGTACTTC. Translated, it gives CASSFTGAEQYF.

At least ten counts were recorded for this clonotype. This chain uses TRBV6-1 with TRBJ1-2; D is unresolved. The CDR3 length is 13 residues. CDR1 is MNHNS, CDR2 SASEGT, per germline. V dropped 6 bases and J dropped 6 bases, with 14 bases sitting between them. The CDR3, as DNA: TGTGCCAGCAGCCCCACGTGGGTTGATGGCTACACCTTC. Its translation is CASSPTWVDGYTF.

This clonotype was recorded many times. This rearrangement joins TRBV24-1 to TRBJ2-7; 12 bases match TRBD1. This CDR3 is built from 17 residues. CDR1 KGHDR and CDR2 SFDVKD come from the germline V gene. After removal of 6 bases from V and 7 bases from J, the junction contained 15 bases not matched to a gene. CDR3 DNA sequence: TGTGCCACCAGTCCCGCTAATCCGGGACAGGGGGCGCGGGAGCAGTACTTC. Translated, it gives CATSPANPGQGAREQYF.

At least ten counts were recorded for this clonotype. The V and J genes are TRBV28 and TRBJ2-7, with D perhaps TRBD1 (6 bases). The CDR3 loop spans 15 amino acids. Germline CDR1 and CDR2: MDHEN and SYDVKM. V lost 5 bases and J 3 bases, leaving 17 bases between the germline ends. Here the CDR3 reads CASSAPLQGYYEQYF. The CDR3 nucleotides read TGTGCCAGCAGTGCCCCCCTCCAGGGGTACTACGAGCAGTACTTC.

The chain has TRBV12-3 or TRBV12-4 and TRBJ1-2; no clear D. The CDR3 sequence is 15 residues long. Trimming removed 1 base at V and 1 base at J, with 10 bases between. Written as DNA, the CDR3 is TGTGCCAGCAGTTTAGGCAGGAGGAATAACTATGGCTACACCTTC. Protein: CASSLGRRNNYGYTF.

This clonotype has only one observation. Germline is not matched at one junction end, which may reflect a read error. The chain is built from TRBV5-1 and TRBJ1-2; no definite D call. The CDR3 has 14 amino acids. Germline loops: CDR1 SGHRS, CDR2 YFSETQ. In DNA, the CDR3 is TGCGCCAGCAGTTTGTTGGGCGGAGACTATGGCTACGCCTTC. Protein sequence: CASSLLGGDYGYAF. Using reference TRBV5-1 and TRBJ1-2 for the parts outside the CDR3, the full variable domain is KAGVTQTPRYLIKTRGQQVTLSCSPISGHRSVSWYQQTPGQGLQFLFEYFSETQRNKGNFPGRFSGRQFSNSRSEMNVSTLELGDSALYLCASSLLGGDYGYAFGSGTRLTVV.

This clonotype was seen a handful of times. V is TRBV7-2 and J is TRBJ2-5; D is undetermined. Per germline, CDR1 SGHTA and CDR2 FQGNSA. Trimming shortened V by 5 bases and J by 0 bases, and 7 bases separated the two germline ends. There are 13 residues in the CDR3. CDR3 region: CASSPSYQETQYF. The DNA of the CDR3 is TGTGCCAGCAGCCCATCTTACCAAGAGACCCAGTACTTC.

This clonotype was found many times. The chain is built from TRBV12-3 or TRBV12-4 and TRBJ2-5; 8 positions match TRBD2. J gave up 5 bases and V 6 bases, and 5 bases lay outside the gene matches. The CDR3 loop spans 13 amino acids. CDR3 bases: TGTGCCAGCAGACTAGCGGTTAGGGAGACCCAGTACTTC. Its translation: CASRLAVRETQYF.

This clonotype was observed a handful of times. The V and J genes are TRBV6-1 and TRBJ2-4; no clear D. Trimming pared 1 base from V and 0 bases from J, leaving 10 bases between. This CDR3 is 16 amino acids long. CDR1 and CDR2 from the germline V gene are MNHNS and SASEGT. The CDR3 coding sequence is TGTGCCAGCAGTGAAGGCAGGCTGCTAGCCAAAAACATTCAGTACTTC. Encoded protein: CASSEGRLLAKNIQYF.

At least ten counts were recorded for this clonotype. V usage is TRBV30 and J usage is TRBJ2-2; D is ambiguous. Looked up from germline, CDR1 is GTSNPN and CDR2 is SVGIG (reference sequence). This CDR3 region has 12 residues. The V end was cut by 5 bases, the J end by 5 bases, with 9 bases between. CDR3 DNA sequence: TGTGCCTGGTCTTGGGTGACCGGGGAGCTGTTTTTT. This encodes CAWSWVTGELFF.

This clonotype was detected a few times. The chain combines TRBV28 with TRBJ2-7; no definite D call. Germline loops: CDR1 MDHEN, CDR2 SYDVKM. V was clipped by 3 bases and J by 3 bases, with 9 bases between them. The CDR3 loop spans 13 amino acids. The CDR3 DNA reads TGTGCCAGCAGTTTTTACTCTAGCTACGAGCAGTACTTC. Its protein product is CASSFYSSYEQYF.

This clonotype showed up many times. CDR3 DNA: TGTGCCAGCAGTTACTCCCCCCCCAGTTTGAACACTGAAGCTTTCTTT. It translates to CASSYSPPSLNTEAFF. The V gene is TRBV6-2 or TRBV6-3, the J gene TRBJ1-1; D call uncertain. The CDR3 totals 16 residues. Germline loops: CDR1 MNHEY, CDR2 SVGEGT. Trimming stripped 0 bases from V and 0 bases from J, with 11 bases between.

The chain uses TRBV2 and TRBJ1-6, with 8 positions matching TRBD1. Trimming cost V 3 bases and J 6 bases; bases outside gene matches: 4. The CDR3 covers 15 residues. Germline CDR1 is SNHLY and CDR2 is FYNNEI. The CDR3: CASSEGTGLNSPLHF. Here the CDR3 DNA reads TGTGCCAGCAGTGAGGGGACAGGCCTTAATTCACCCCTCCACTTT.

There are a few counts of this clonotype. The CDR3 DNA sequence: TGTGCCAGCAGCACCGGGACTGGCTCAAGAGAGACCCAGTACTTC. Encoded protein: CASSTGTGSRETQYF. This rearrangement joins TRBV6-1 to TRBJ2-5; a weak D match, TRBD2 (6 bases). V was clipped by 6 bases and J by 4 bases, with 18 bases between them. CDR3 length equals 15 residues. The germline CDR1 and CDR2 sequences are MNHNS and SASEGT.

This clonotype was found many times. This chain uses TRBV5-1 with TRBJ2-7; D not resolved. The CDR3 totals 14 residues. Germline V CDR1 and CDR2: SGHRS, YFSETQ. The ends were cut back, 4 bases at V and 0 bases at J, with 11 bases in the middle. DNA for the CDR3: TGCGCCAGCAGCCCCGACTCCTACTCCTACGAGCAGTACTTC. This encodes CASSPDSYSYEQYF.

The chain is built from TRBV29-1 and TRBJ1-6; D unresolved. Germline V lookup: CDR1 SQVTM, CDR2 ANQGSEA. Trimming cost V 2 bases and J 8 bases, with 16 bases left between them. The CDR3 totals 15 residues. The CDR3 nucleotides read TGCAGCGTTGAATCGAACAGCGGTCCCCATTCACCCCTCCACTTT. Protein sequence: CSVESNSGPHSPLHF.

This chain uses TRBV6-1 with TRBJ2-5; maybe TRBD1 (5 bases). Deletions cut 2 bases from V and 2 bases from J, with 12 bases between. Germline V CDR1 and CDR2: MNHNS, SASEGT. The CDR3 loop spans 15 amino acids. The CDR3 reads CASSEYGAVQETQYF. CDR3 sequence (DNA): TGTGCCAGCAGTGAATATGGGGCAGTACAAGAGACCCAGTACTTC.